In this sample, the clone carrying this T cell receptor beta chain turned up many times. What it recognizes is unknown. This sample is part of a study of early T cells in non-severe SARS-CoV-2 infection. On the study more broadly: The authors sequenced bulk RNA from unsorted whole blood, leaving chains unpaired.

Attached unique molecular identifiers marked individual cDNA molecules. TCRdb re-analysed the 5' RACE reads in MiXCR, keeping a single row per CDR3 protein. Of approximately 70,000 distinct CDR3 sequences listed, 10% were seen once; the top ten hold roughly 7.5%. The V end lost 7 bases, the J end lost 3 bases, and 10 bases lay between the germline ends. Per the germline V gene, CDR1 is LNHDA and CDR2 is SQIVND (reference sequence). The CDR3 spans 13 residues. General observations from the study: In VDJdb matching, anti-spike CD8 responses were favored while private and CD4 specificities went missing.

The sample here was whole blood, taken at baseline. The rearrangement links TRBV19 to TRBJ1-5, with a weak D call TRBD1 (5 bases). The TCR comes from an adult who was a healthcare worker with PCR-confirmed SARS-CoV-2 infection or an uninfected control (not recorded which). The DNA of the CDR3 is TGTGCCAGTACCCAGGGTAACAATCAGCCCCAGCATTTT. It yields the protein CASTQGNNQPQHF.